This T cell receptor beta chain is drawn from a study of T cell changes during pregnancy in multiple sclerosis. The CDR3 contains 15 residues. Trimming took off 2 bases at V and 4 bases at J, with 12 bases between the two ends. Germline V gives CDR1 LNHDA, CDR2 SQIVND (reference sequence). The data were produced by immunoSEQ multiplex PCR, yet TCRdb's version contains in-frame clones alone and is incomplete. The table has some 60,000 clones, roughly 93% seen once. The input for sequencing was peripheral blood, taken after pregnancy. V gene TRBV19 combines with J gene TRBJ2-1; the D gene is possibly TRBD2 (6 bases). This sequence was found in a female donor with multiple sclerosis, enrolled in a pregnancy study. The CDR3 nucleotides are TGTGCCAGTAGTATAAGGAAGCGGGTATACAATGAGCAGTTCTTC. This encodes CASSIRKRVYNEQFF.